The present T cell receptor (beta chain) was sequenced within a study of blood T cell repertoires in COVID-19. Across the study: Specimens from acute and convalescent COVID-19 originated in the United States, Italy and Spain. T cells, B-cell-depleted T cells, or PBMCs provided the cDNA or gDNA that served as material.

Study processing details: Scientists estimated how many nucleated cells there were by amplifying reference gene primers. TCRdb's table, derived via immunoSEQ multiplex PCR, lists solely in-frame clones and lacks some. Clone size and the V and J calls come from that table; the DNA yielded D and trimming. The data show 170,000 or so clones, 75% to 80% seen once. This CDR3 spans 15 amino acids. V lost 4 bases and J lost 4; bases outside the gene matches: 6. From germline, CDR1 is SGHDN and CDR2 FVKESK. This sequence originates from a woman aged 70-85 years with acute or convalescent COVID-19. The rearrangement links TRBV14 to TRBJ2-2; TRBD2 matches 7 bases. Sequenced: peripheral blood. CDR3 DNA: TGTGCCAGCAGCCTGGGGAGGGGACCCACCGGGGAGCTGTTTTTT. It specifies CASSLGRGPTGELFF. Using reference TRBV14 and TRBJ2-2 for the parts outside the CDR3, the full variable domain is EAGVTQFPSHSVIEKGQTVTLRCDPISGHDNLYWYRRVMGKEIKFLLHFVKESKQDESGMPNNRFLAERTGGTYSTLKVQPAELEDSGVYFCASSLGRGPTGELFFGEGSRLTVL.